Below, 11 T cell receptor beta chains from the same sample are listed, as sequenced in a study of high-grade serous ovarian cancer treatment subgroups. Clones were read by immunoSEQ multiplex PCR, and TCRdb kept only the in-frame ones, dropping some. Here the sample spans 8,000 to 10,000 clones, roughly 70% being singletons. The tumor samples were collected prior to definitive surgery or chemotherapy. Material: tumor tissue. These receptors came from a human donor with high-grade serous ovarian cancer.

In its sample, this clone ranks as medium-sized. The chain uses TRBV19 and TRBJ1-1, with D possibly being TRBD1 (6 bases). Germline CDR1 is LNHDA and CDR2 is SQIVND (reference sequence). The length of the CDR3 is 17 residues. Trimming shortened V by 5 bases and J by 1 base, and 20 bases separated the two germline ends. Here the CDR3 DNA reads TGTGCCAGTAGTCACCGCGGTAGGGGGAATCAGAACACTGAAGCTTTCTTT. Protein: CASSHRGRGNQNTEAFF.

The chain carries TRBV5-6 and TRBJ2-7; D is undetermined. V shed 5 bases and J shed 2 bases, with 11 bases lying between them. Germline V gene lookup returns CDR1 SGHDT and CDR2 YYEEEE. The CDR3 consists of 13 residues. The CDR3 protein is CASSSPRTYEQYF. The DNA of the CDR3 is TGTGCCAGCAGTTCGCCTCGCACCTACGAGCAGTACTTC.

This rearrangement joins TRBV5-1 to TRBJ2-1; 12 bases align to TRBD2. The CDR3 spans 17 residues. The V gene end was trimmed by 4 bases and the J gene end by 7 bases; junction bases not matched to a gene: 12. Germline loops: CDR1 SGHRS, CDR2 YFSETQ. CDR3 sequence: CASSPGLAGGPGNEQFF. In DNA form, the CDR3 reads TGCGCCAGCAGCCCCGGTCTAGCGGGAGGGCCGGGGAATGAGCAGTTCTTC.

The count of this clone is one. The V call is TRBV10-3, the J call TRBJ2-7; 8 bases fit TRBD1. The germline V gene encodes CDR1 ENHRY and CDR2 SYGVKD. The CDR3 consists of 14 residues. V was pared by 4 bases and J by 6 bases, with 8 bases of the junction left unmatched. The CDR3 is CAISAGQGGFEQYF. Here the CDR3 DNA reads TGTGCCATCAGTGCCGGACAGGGAGGTTTCGAGCAGTACTTC.

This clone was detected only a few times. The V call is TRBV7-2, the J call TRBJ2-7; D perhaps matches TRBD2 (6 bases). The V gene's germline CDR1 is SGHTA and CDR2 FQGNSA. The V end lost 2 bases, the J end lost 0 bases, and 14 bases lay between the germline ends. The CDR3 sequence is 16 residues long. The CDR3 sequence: CASSLNAGLASYEQYF. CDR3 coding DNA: TGTGCCAGCAGCTTAAATGCGGGGCTAGCCTCCTACGAGCAGTACTTC.

CDR3 in amino acids: CASSKYRENTEAFF. DNA of the CDR3: TGTGCCAGTAGTAAGTACAGGGAGAACACTGAAGCTTTCTTT. The chain uses TRBV19 and TRBJ1-1; D possibly corresponds to TRBD1 (6 bases). Germline-derived CDR1 and CDR2 are LNHDA and SQIVND (reference sequence). The V end lost 4 bases, the J end lost 1 base, and 10 bases lay between the germline ends. The CDR3 contains 14 residues.

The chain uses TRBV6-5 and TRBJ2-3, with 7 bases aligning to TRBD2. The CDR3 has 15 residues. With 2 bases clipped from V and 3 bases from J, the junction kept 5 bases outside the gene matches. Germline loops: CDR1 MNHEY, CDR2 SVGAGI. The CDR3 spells CASSYRGGGTDTQYF. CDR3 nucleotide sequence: TGTGCCAGCAGTTACAGAGGCGGGGGAACAGATACGCAGTATTTT.

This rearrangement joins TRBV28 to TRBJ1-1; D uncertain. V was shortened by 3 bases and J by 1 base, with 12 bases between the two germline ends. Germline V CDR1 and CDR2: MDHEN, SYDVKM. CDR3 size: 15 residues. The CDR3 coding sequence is TGTGCCAGCAGTTTCGGTCTACGAGGGAACACTGAAGCTTTCTTT. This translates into CASSFGLRGNTEAFF.

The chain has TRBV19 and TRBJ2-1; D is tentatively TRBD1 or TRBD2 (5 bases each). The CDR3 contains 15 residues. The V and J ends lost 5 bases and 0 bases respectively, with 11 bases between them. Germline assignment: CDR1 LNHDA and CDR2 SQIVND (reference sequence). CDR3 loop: CASSLGRSSYNEQFF. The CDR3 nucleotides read TGTGCCAGTAGTTTGGGACGGAGCTCCTACAATGAGCAGTTCTTC.

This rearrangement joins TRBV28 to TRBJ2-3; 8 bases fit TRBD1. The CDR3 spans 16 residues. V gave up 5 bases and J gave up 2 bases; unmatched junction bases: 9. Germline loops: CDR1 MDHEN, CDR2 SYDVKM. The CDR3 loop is CASSPGQGHYTDTQYF. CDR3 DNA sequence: TGTGCCAGCAGTCCCGGACAGGGACATTACACAGATACGCAGTATTTT.

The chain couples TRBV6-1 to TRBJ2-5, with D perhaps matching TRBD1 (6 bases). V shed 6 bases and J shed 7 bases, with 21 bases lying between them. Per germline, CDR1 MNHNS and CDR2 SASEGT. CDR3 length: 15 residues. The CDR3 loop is CASRNTGQSWGTQYF. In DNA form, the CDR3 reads TGTGCCAGCAGGAACACAGGACAGTCCTGGGGGACCCAGTACTTC.